The entry that follows covers one T cell receptor (beta chain) sequence. Antigen specificity is unknown. Trimming left V 1 base short and J 5 bases short, with 12 bases between. CDR1 is SEHNR and CDR2 is FQNEAQ in the germline V gene (reference sequence). This CDR3 has 15 residues. The primer mix had 60 Vbeta and 13 Jbeta primers. Assay used: immunoSEQ multiplex PCR; TCRdb lists only in-frame clones, some missing. The top ten hold approximately 1.5% of the sample, which has around 150,000 clones, 70% to 85% seen once. The sample is drawn from a study of cytomegalovirus exposure and HLA in healthy donors. Study findings and constraints: Using the classifier, cytomegalovirus status was reportedly diagnosed with high specificity and sensitivity. In an earlier analysis, about 87% or about 30%: the productive usage of most TCR beta V segments.

Sequencing used PBMCs. This chain links TRBV7-9 with TRBJ2-1; D perhaps matches TRBD2 (6 bases). The clonotype was recovered from a male donor in good health and CMV-seronegative. The CDR3 region has the DNA TGTGCCAGCAGCTTAGGCGGGACCAATGACAATGAGCAGTTCTTC. This translates into CASSLGGTNDNEQFF. The whole variable domain, remainder taken from reference TRBV7-9 and TRBJ2-1, is DTGVSQNPRHKITKRGQNVTFRCDPISEHNRLYWYRQTLGQGPEFLTYFQNEAQLEKSRLLSDRFSAERPKGSFSTLEIQRTEQGDSAMYLCASSLGGTNDNEQFFGPGTRLTVL.